The clone carrying this T cell receptor beta chain was counted a single time. The target antigen is unknown. The record originates from a study of regulatory T cells in long-lasting Graves disease. General study results and limits: Possibly, accuracy suffered from the small sample size. With persistent disease, TRBV28, TRBJ1-2 and TRBJ2-5 were the favored segments.

As for time point: newly diagnosed GD, antithyroid drugs for less than 3 months. From PBMCs, RNA was extracted and then used to make the TCR library. Sequencing libraries for TCR beta were prepared with iRepertoire HTBI primers and Arm-PCR of CDR3 regions. TCRdb recomputed calls from the multiplex PCR reads with MiXCR, one row per CDR3 protein. Of a few hundred thousand distinct CDR3 sequences listed, 15% to 20% were seen once; the top ten hold 20%. This CDR3 is 12 amino acids long. Trimming took off 5 bases at V and 4 bases at J, with 8 bases between the two ends. CDR1 is MNHEY and CDR2 is SVGEGT in the germline V gene. The sample also formed part of further work on T cells in Graves' hyperthyroidism and ophthalmopathy.

This sequence originates from a woman in her late teens or twenties with Graves disease. Sequencing used peripheral blood mononuclear cells (PBMCs), obtained at new diagnosis, from a patient treated with antithyroid drugs. The chain uses TRBV6-2 or TRBV6-3 and TRBJ2-5; maybe TRBD2 (5 bases). CDR3 protein: CASSERGETQYF. The CDR3 nucleotides read TGTGCCAGCAGTGAACGGGGAGAGACCCAGTACTTC.